Presented here are 12 T cell receptor beta chains from one specimen sequenced in a study of patients and donors after allogeneic stem cell transplantation. TCRdb reprocessed the RT-PCR reads via MiXCR and lists one record per CDR3 protein. Of some 40,000 distinct CDR3 sequences listed, 25% to 40% are singletons. The sequenced sample consisted of blood, either unsorted or a sorted T cell fraction (not recorded which). The receptors were sampled from a human donor who was either an allogeneic HSCT recipient or a stem cell or donor lymphocyte infusion donor (not recorded which). It is not recorded whose cells these are; they may come from a transplant donor.

This clonotype was seen many times. The chain joins TRBV7-3 to TRBJ2-1, with TRBD2 as a possible D gene (6 bases). Trimming took off 5 bases at V and 6 bases at J, with 14 bases between the two ends. Germline V gene lookup returns CDR1 SGHTA and CDR2 FQGTGA. The CDR3 totals 14 residues. CDR3 residues: CASSRDSFGNEQFF. The CDR3 DNA reads TGTGCCAGCAGCAGGGACTCCTTCGGCAATGAGCAGTTCTTC.

The chain recombines TRBV10-3 with TRBJ2-1, with TRBD2 matching over 9 bases. The germline gives CDR1 ENHRY, CDR2 SYGVKD. With 5 bases clipped from V and 3 bases from J, the junction kept 5 bases outside the gene matches. CDR3 size: 15 residues. The CDR3 sequence: CAISLSSGNYNEQFF. CDR3 DNA: TGTGCCATCAGTCTTTCTAGCGGGAACTACAATGAGCAGTTCTTC.

The V gene is TRBV7-3, the J gene TRBJ1-2, with a possible D match to TRBD1 (5 bases). Per germline, CDR1 SGHTA and CDR2 FQGTGA. V was cut by 4 bases and J by 6 bases, with 15 bases left in between. This CDR3 is 14 amino acids long. The DNA for the CDR3 is TGTGCCAGCAGCTCCCCTGGGGCTATGGATGGCTACACCTTC. The encoded protein is CASSSPGAMDGYTF. Using reference TRBV7-3 and TRBJ1-2 for the parts outside the CDR3, the full variable domain is GAGVSQTPSNKVTEKGKYVELRCDPISGHTALYWYRQSLGQGPEFLIYFQGTGAADDSGLPNDRFFAVRPEGSVSTLKIQRTERGDSAVYLCASSSPGAMDGYTFGSGTRLTVV.

The rearrangement uses TRBV28 and TRBJ2-5, with TRBD2 matching over 7 bases. Trimming at V came to 3 bases and at J to 2 bases, leaving 6 bases not matched to a gene. Germline CDR1 is MDHEN and CDR2 is SYDVKM. This CDR3 is built from 15 residues. CDR3 sequence (DNA): TGTGCCAGCAGTTTGCTAGCGGACTCACAAGAGACCCAGTACTTC. It specifies CASSLLADSQETQYF. Full variable domain (remainder filled in from reference TRBV28 and TRBJ2-5): DVKVTQSSRYLVKRTGEKVFLECVQDMDHENMFWYRQDPGLGLRLIYFSYDVKMKEKGDIPEGYSVSREKKERFSLILESASTNQTSMYLCASSLLADSQETQYFGPGTRLLVL.

The rearrangement links TRBV7-9 to TRBJ2-1, with 7 bases identical to TRBD2. V was clipped by 0 bases and J by 2 bases; unmatched bases: 7. This CDR3 spans 17 amino acids. CDR1 and CDR2 (germline): SEHNR, FQNEAQ (reference sequence). CDR3 amino acids: CASSLAQSGGPYNEQFF. For the CDR3, the DNA is TGTGCCAGCAGCTTAGCCCAATCGGGAGGCCCCTACAATGAGCAGTTCTTC.

This clonotype was detected only a few times. The gene calls are TRBV12-3 or TRBV12-4 and TRBJ1-1; TRBD1 might be the D (6 bases). CDR3 length: 16 amino acids. V was trimmed by 7 bases and J by 1 base, leaving 19 bases between them. Here the CDR3 reads CASTQGSDSRNTEAFF. CDR3 bases: TGTGCCAGCACCCAGGGGTCGGACAGCCGGAACACTGAAGCTTTCTTT.

This clonotype was recorded once. The chain couples TRBV20-1 to TRBJ1-5, with 10 bases fitting TRBD1. Germline V gene sequence: CDR1 DFQATT, CDR2 SNEGSKA (reference sequence). Trimming cost V 4 bases and J 7 bases; bases outside gene matches: 13. The CDR3 has 16 amino acids. The CDR3 DNA reads as TGCAGTGCTAAATCCGGGACAGGGGTGCATAGGCAGCCCCAGCATTTT. Amino acids: CSAKSGTGVHRQPQHF.

This clonotype was picked up a small number of times. This chain uses TRBV12-3 or TRBV12-4 with TRBJ2-3, with 7 positions matching TRBD2. CDR3 size: 15 residues. Losses at the gene ends were 6 bases for V and 0 bases for J; bases not matched to a gene: 6. The CDR3 protein is CASSPSGLSTDTQYF. As DNA, the CDR3 is TGTGCCAGCAGCCCTAGCGGCCTTAGCACAGATACGCAGTATTTT.

This clonotype was counted only a few times. The V call is TRBV29-1, the J call TRBJ2-1; 12 bases are a match to TRBD2. Germline V gives CDR1 SQVTM, CDR2 ANQGSEA. J lost 9 bases, V lost 7 bases, and 16 bases had no gene match. The CDR3 length is 16 residues. The CDR3 spells CSANNPSGRAIGEQFF. The CDR3 DNA reads as TGCAGCGCCAACAATCCTAGCGGGAGGGCCATCGGTGAGCAGTTCTTC.

This clonotype was detected ten times or more. This CDR3 reads CSAKGNYGYTF. The CDR3 DNA reads as TGCAGTGCTAAGGGGAACTATGGCTACACCTTC. The V call is TRBV20-1, the J call TRBJ1-2; D is possibly TRBD1 (5 bases). There are 11 residues in the CDR3. In germline, CDR1 is DFQATT, CDR2 SNEGSKA (reference sequence). Trimming removed 4 bases from V and 2 bases from J, with 5 bases in between.

A remark on this clonotype: An end of the junction differs from the germline gene, which may be a read error. J is TRBJ2-7 and V is TRBV28; D is unclear. This CDR3 contains 13 residues. The germline CDR1 and CDR2 sequences are MDHEN and SYDVKM. In DNA, the CDR3 is TGTGCCAGCAGTTTACGCCAGAACTACAAGCAGTACTTC. This sequence encodes CASSLRQNYKQYF.

CDR3 amino acids: CATSLLGKYQETQYF. The DNA of the CDR3 is TGTGCCACCAGCTTACTCGGCAAATATCAAGAGACCCAGTACTTC. The chain employs TRBV15 and TRBJ2-5, with D hard to call. The CDR3 is 15 amino acids. The germline V gene encodes CDR1 LNHNV and CDR2 YYDKDF (reference sequence). Trimming shortened V by 5 bases and J by 2 bases, and 15 bases separated the two germline ends.